The rows below give T cell receptor beta chains drawn from one sample of a study of T cells after yellow fever vaccination. One entry per CDR3 protein results from TCRdb running MiXCR on the 5' RACE reads. The profile covers over 150,000 distinct CDR3 sequences, with about 7% appearing a single time and more than 2% taken by the ten largest. Sequenced here: CD4+ T cells sorted from PBMCs, sampled 5 to 6 days after the first yellow fever vaccination. Receptor source: a man younger than 30 who received the YFV17D yellow fever vaccine. CDR3s include the opening cysteine and the closing phenylalanine or tryptophan. A D gene is named only where the DNA matches it firmly. Clone size is stated in some rows and not others, as once, few, many or a class when expanded.

d_gene,j_gene,abundance,v_gene,CDR3nt,CDR3aa
TRBD2,TRBJ2-3,many,TRBV5-1,TGCGCCAGCAGCTTAACCCGGGGAGGGGCCACAGATACGCAGTATTTT,CASSLTRGGATDTQYF
-,TRBJ2-5,many,TRBV6-2/TRBV6-3,TGTGCCATCCGGGAGCCCACGGGGACCCAGTACTTC,CAIREPTGTQYF
TRBD1,TRBJ1-1,few,TRBV10-3,TGTGCCATCACCACGACAGGGGGCACTGAAGCTTTCTTT,CAITTTGGTEAFF
-,TRBJ1-6,many,TRBV5-1,TGCGCCACCTCCTACGGGGGGAAAGATTCACCCCTCCACTTT,CATSYGGKDSPLHF
TRBD2,TRBJ2-5,few,TRBV7-2,TGTGCCAGCACTACTAGCGGGGCGCGAGAGACCCAGTACTTC,CASTTSGARETQYF
-,TRBJ2-1,few,TRBV20-1,TGCAGTGCTAGCGTGGCGGGTAGCGACAATGAGCAGTTCTTC,CSASVAGSDNEQFF
-,TRBJ1-2,-,TRBV6-5,TGTGCCAGCAGTTACGGGGGTACTCATGGCTACACCTTC,CASSYGGTHGYTF
TRBD1,TRBJ2-1,many,TRBV5-1,TGCGCCAGCAGCATCGGGCTCAGGGGGCGCATCGATGAGCAGTTCTTC,CASSIGLRGRIDEQFF
TRBD2,TRBJ2-1,few,TRBV4-3,TGCGCCAGCAGCCAATCTCTAGCGGGCGGCAATGAGCAGTTCTTC,CASSQSLAGGNEQFF
-,TRBJ2-1,many,TRBV11-1,TGTGCCAGCAGCTTATCACCATCCGCGGCTTTATACAATGAGCAGTTCTTC,CASSLSPSAALYNEQFF
TRBD1,TRBJ2-3,-,TRBV7-2,TGTGCCAGCAGCTTAGATGGGACAGGGGATACGCAGTATTTT,CASSLDGTGDTQYF
-,TRBJ1-1,few,TRBV6-5,TGTGCCAGCAGTTACTGGTCGGCCCGAGGGACTGAAGCTTTCTTT,CASSYWSARGTEAFF
TRBD1,TRBJ2-5,-,TRBV5-1,TGCGCCAGCAGCCAGATCGGACAGGGAGGATTAGAGACCCAGTACTTC,CASSQIGQGGLETQYF
TRBD1,TRBJ1-1,many,TRBV29-1,TGCAGCGTTGTACTTCTACAGGGGGCCACTGAAGCTTTCTTT,CSVVLLQGATEAFF
-,TRBJ1-5,-,TRBV7-2,TGTGCCAGCAGTTTTATGGGGCCCAATCAGCCCCAGCATTTT,CASSFMGPNQPQHF
-,TRBJ2-3,many,TRBV5-1,TGCGCCAGCAGCTTGGGGCCTAATCTTGATACGCAGTATTTT,CASSLGPNLDTQYF
-,TRBJ2-6,many,TRBV6-4,TGTGCCAGCAGTGACTCAGCCCTGGGGGTCTCTGGGGCCAACGTCCTGACTTTC,CASSDSALGVSGANVLTF
-,TRBJ2-1,many,TRBV5-5,TGTGCCAGCAGCTTGAGGGATCGCGACAGAAACTCCTACAATGAGCAGTTCTTC,CASSLRDRDRNSYNEQFF
-,TRBJ1-2,few,TRBV12-3/TRBV12-4,TGTGCCAGCAGCCCAGAACAGGAGAACGGCTACACCTTC,CASSPEQENGYTF
-,TRBJ1-5,few,TRBV19,TGTGCCAGTAGTATACCAGGACGCCCGTCCAATCAGCCCCAGCATTTT,CASSIPGRPSNQPQHF
TRBD1,TRBJ1-2,few,TRBV28,TGTGCCAGCATTAGATATCTGACAGGGGACCTGCCCCAATATGGCTACACCTTC,CASIRYLTGDLPQYGYTF
TRBD1,TRBJ2-1,many,TRBV7-2,TGTGCCAGCAGCTCCCGGACAGGGATAGTTAATGAGCAGTTCTTC,CASSSRTGIVNEQFF
TRBD2,TRBJ2-5,few,TRBV7-2,TGTGCCAGCAGCTCCCCTAGCGGGGGGGCCCGAGAGACCCAGTACTTC,CASSSPSGGARETQYF
-,TRBJ1-2,many,TRBV29-1,TGCAGCGTTGGAGGTCGGTCTTTCTATGGCTACACCTTC,CSVGGRSFYGYTF
-,TRBJ1-6,many,TRBV12-3/TRBV12-4,TGTGCCAGCAGTTTGGGGAATGGTTCACCCCTCCACTTT,CASSLGNGSPLHF
-,TRBJ1-1,once,TRBV20-1,TGCTGCGCTATGACGGGGGGAGCGGCGGGGACTGAAGCTTTCTTT,CCAMTGGAAGTEAFF